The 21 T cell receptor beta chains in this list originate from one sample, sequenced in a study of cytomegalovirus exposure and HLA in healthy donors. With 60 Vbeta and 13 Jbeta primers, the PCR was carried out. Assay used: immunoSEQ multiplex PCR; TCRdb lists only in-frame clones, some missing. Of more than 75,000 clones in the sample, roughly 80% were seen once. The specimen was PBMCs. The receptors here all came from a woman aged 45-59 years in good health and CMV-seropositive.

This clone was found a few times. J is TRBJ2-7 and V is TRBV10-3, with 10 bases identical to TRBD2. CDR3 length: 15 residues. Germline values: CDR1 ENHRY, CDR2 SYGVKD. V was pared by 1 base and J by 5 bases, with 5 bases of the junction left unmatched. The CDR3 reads CAISEFSSGSNEQYF. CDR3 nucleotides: TGTGCCATCAGTGAGTTTTCTAGCGGGAGTAACGAGCAGTACTTC.

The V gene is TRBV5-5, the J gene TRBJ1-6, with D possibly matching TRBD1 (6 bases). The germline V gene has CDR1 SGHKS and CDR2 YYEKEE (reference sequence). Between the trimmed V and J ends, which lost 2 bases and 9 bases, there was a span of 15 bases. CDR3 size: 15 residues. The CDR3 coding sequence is TGTGCCAGCAGCTTAAGTTACAGGGAGGGTTCACCCCTCCACTTT. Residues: CASSLSYREGSPLHF.

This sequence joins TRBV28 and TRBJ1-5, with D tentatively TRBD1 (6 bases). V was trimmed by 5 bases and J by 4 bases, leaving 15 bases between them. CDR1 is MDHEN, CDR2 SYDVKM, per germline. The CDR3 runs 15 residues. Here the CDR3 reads CASSPLARGNQPQHF. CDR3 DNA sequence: TGTGCCAGCAGTCCTCTGGCGAGGGGGAATCAGCCCCAGCATTTT.

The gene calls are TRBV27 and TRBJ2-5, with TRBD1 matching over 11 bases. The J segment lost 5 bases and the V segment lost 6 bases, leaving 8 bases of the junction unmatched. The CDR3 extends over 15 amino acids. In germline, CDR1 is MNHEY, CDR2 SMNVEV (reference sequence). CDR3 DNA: TGTGCCAGCAGGATTTGGGGACAGGGGGAGGAGACCCAGTACTTC. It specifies CASRIWGQGEETQYF.

The CDR3 DNA reads TGTGCCAGCAGCGTCCCCGGGTTAGCGGACACCGGGGAGCTGTTTTTT. Protein: CASSVPGLADTGELFF. This chain uses TRBV5-4 with TRBJ2-2; D might be TRBD2 (6 bases). The CDR3 spans 16 residues. The germline V and J ends were trimmed by 4 bases and 3 bases, with 16 bases remaining between them. The germline V gene encodes CDR1 SGHNT and CDR2 YYREEE (reference sequence).

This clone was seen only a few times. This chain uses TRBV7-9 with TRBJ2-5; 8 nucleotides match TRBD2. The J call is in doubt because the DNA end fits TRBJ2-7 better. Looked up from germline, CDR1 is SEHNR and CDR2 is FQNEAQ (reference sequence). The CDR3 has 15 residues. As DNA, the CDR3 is TGTGCCAGCAGCTTACCAGGACTAGCTCAATACGAGCAGTACTTC. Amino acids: CASSLPGLAQYEQYF.

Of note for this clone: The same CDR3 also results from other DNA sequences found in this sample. The CDR3 loop is CATSRDHLTGVGELFF. Written as DNA, the CDR3 is TGTGCCACCAGCAGAGATCACCTGACGGGGGTCGGGGAGCTGTTTTTT. J is TRBJ2-2 and V is TRBV15, with D perhaps TRBD2 (6 bases). The CDR3 runs to 16 residues. Per germline, CDR1 LNHNV and CDR2 YYDKDF (reference sequence). V was trimmed by 0 bases and J by 7 bases, leaving 15 bases between them.

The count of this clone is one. CDR3 sequence: CAISERGQGAGNTIYF. The CDR3 DNA sequence: TGTGCCATCAGTGAGCGAGGACAGGGGGCTGGAAACACCATATATTTT. The chain couples TRBV10-3 to TRBJ1-3; 10 nucleotides align to TRBD1. Germline values: CDR1 ENHRY, CDR2 SYGVKD. The CDR3 runs to 16 residues. Trimming cost V 2 bases and J 2 bases; bases outside gene matches: 3.

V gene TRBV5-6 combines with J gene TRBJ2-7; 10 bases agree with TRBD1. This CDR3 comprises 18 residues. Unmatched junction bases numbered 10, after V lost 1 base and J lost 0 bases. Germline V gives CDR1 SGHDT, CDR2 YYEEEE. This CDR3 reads CASSLSPWTGGLSYEQYF. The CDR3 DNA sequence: TGTGCCAGCAGCTTGAGTCCCTGGACAGGGGGTCTCTCCTACGAGCAGTACTTC. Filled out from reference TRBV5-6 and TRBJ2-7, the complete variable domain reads DAGVTQSPTHLIKTRGQQVTLRCSPKSGHDTVSWYQQALGQGPQFIFQYYEEEERQRGNFPDRFSGHQFPNYSSELNVNALLLGDSALYLCASSLSPWTGGLSYEQYFGPGTRLTVT.

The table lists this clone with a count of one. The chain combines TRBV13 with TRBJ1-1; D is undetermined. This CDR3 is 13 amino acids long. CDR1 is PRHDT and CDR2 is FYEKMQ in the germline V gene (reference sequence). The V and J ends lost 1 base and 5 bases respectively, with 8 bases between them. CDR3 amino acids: CASSLESGTEAFF. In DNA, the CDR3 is TGTGCCAGCAGCTTAGAGTCCGGGACTGAAGCTTTCTTT.

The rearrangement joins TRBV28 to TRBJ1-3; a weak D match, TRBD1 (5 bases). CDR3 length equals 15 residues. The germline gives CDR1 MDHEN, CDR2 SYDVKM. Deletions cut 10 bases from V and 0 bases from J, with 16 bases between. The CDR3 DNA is TGTGCCACCTCCCAGGGCGATTTCTCTGGAAACACCATATATTTT. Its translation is CATSQGDFSGNTIYF.

The CDR3: CASRGSAGTGKYEQYF. CDR3 DNA sequence: TGTGCCAGCAGGGGATCGGCAGGGACAGGGAAATACGAGCAGTACTTC. J is TRBJ2-7 and V is TRBV27; 9 bases fit TRBD1. From germline, CDR1 is MNHEY and CDR2 SMNVEV (reference sequence). The CDR3 covers 16 residues. The V gene end was trimmed by 6 bases and the J gene end by 4 bases; junction bases not matched to a gene: 13.

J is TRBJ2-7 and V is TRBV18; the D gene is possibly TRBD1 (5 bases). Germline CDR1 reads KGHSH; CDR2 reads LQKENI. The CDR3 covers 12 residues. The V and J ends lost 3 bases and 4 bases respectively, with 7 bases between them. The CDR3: CASSPDIYEQYF. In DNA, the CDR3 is TGTGCCAGCTCACCGGACATTTACGAGCAGTACTTC.

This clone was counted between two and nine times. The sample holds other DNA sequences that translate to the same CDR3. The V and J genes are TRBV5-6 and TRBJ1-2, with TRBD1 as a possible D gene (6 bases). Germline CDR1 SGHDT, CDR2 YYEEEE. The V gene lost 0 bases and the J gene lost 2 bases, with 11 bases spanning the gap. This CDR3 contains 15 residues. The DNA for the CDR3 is TGTGCCAGCAGCTTGGTTACAGGGCCGAACTATGGCTACACCTTC. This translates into CASSLVTGPNYGYTF.

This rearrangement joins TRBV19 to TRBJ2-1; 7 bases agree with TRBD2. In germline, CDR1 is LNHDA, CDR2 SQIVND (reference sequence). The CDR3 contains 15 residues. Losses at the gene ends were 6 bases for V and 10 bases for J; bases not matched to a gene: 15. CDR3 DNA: TGTGCCAGTAGCCCCGGGGGGACGTTACCAATCGAGCAGTTCTTC. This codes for CASSPGGTLPIEQFF.

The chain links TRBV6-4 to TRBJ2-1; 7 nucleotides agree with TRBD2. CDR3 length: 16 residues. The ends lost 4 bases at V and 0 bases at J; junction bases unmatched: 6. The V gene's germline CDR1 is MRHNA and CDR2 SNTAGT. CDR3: CASSGLAESSYNEQFF. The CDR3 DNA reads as TGTGCCAGCAGTGGACTAGCTGAGAGCTCCTACAATGAGCAGTTCTTC.

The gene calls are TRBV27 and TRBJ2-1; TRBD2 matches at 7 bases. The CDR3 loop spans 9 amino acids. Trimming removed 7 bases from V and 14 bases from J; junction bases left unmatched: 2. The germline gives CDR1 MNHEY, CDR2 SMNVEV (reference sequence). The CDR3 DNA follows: TGTGCCAGCAATGGGAGGGAGTTCTTC. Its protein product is CASNGREFF.

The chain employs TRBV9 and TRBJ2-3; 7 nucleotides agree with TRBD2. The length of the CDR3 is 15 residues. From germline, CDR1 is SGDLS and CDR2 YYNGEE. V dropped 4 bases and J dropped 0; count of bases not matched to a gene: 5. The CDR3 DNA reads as TGTGCCAGCAGCTTTGGGGGGGATAGCACAGATACGCAGTATTTT. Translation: CASSFGGDSTDTQYF.

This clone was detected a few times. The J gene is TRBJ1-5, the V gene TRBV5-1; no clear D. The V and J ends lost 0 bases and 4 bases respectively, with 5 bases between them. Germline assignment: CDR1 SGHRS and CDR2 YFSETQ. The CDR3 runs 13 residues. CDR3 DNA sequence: TGCGCCAGCAGCTTGGGGGCGAATCAGCCCCAGCATTTT. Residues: CASSLGANQPQHF. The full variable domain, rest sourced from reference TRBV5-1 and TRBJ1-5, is KAGVTQTPRYLIKTRGQQVTLSCSPISGHRSVSWYQQTPGQGLQFLFEYFSETQRNKGNFPGRFSGRQFSNSRSEMNVSTLELGDSALYLCASSLGANQPQHFGDGTRLSIL.

CDR3 protein: CASSGTGEGAGGELFF. The CDR3 DNA is TGTGCCAGCAGCGGTACAGGGGAAGGGGCTGGCGGGGAGCTGTTTTTT. J is TRBJ2-2 and V is TRBV9; 7 bases match TRBD1. Trimming cost V 3 bases and J 7 bases; bases outside gene matches: 12. The CDR3 is made up of 16 amino acids. CDR1 and CDR2 from the germline V gene are SGDLS and YYNGEE.

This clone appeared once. For the CDR3, the DNA is TGTGCCAGCAGCCCCGGTCATCACGCAGATACGCAGTATTTT. Protein product: CASSPGHHADTQYF. This chain joins TRBV11-3 and TRBJ2-3; D remains unclear. The CDR3 runs 14 residues. Germline lookup yields CDR1 SGHNT and CDR2 YENEEA. V gave up 5 bases and J gave up 4 bases, with 13 bases separating them.